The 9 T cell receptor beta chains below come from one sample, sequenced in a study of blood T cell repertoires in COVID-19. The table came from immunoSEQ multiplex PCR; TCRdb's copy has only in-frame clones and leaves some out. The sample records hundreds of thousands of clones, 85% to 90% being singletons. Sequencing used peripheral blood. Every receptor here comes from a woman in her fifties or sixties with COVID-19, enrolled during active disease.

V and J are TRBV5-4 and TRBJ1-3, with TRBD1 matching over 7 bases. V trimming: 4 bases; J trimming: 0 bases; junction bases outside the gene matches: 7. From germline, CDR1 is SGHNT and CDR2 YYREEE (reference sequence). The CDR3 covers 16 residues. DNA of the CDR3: TGTGCCAGCAGCCCCCAAGGGGGCCCCTCTGGAAACACCATATATTTT. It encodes CASSPQGGPSGNTIYF.

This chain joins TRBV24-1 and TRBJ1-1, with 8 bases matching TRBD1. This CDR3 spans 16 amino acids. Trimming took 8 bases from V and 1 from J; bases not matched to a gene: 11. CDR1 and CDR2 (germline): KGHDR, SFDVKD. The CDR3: CATNGVQGAANTEAFF. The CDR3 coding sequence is TGTGCCACCAATGGAGTCCAGGGGGCGGCGAACACTGAAGCTTTCTTT.

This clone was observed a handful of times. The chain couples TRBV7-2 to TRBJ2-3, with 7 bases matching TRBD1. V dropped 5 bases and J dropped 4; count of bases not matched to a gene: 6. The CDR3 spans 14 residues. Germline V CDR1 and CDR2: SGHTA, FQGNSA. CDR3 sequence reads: CASSAQTGSDTQYF. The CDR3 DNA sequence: TGTGCCAGCAGCGCACAGACAGGGTCAGATACGCAGTATTTT.

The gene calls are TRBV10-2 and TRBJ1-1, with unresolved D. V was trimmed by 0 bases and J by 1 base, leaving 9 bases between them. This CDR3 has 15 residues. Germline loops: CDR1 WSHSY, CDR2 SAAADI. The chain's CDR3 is CASSESKVGNTEAFF. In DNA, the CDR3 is TGCGCCAGCAGTGAGTCGAAAGTCGGGAACACTGAAGCTTTCTTT.

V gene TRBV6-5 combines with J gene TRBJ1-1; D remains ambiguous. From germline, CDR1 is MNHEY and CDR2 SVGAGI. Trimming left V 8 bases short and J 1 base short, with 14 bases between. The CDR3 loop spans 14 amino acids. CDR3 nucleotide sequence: TGTGCCAGCGGACTGGGGTTTGGGAACACTGAAGCTTTCTTT. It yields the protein CASGLGFGNTEAFF.

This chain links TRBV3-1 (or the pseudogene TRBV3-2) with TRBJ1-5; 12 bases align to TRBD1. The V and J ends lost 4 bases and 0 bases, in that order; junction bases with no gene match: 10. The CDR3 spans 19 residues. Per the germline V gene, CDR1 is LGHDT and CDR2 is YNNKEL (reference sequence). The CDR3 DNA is TGTGCCAGCAGCCCGGGGACAGGGGGCCCTGAATATAGCAATCAGCCCCAGCATTTT. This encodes CASSPGTGGPEYSNQPQHF.

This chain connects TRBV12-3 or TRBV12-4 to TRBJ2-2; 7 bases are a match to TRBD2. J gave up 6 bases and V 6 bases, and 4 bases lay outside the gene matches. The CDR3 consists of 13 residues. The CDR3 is CASRGGSAGELFF. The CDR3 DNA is TGTGCCAGCAGGGGGGGGTCTGCCGGGGAGCTGTTTTTT.

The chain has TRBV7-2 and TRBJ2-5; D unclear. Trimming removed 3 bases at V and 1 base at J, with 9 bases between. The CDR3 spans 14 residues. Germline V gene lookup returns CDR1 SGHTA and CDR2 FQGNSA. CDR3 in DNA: TGTGCCAGCAGCTTGGGCTTATTCCAAGAGACCCAGTACTTC. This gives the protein CASSLGLFQETQYF.

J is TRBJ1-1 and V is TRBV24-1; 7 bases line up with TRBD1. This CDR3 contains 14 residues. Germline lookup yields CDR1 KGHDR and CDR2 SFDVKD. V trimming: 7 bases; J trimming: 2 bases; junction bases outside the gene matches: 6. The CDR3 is CATRGRGANTEAFF. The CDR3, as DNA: TGTGCCACCAGGGGCAGGGGGGCAAACACTGAAGCTTTCTTT.